A selection of T cell receptor beta chains follows, all from one sample in a study of control samples from healthy donors and cancer patients. Sequencing was performed with immunoSEQ multiplex PCR; in TCRdb, only in-frame clones are kept and a portion is missing. The sample lists about 120,000 clones, more than 90% occurring once. Source material: blood. The receptors were sampled from a man aged 18 to 35 in good health. CDR3s include the opening cysteine and the closing phenylalanine or tryptophan.

j_call	v_call	cdr3_length	cdr3_aa
TRBJ2-7	TRBV6-1	13	CASSEMADYEQYF
TRBJ2-5	TRBV12-5	15	CASGPDRGRVETQYF
TRBJ2-7	TRBV12-3/TRBV12-4	11	CASSTFYEQYF
TRBJ1-6	TRBV9	15	CASSSGTVNNSPLHF
TRBJ2-7	TRBV18	15	CASSPGRTEGYEQYF
TRBJ2-5	TRBV6-1	16	CASSEYGYLASKTQYF
TRBJ1-5	TRBV12-3/TRBV12-4	13	CASSFLEHQPQHF
TRBJ2-3	TRBV24-1	15	CATSSSSGGTDTQYF
TRBJ1-6	TRBV7-9	19	CASSFGLQGGSLYNSPLHF
TRBJ2-3	TRBV2	14	CASSEARAPDTQYF
TRBJ2-3	TRBV29-1	13	CSVDGQGSHTQYF
TRBJ2-1	TRBV5-1	14	CASSGAAGNNEQFF
TRBJ2-2	TRBV7-2	16	CASSFRTSGITGELFF
TRBJ2-7	TRBV2	13	CASSKGLGYEQYF
TRBJ2-2	TRBV5-1	15	CASSETGGLTGELFF
TRBJ1-3	TRBV15	15	CATSRDGGGGNTIYF
TRBJ1-5	TRBV10-3	13	CAIRGGSNQPQHF
TRBJ1-3	TRBV5-1	15	CASSSAPGSGNTIYF
TRBJ2-3	TRBV5-4	16	CASSLKLAGSTDTQYF
TRBJ1-2	TRBV12-5	13	CASGLVSYYGYTF
TRBJ2-1	TRBV20-1	11	CSAHPGDEQFF
TRBJ1-6	TRBV6-5	15	CASRVIGLANSPLHF
TRBJ2-2	TRBV7-9	12	CASSFGIGELFF